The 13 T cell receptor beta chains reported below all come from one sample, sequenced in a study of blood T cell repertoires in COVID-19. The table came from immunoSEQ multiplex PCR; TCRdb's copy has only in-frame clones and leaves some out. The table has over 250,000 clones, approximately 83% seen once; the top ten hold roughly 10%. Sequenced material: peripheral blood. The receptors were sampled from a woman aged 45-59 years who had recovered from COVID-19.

This chain's CDR3 is CASSSHNRDEQYF. The CDR3 nucleotides read TGTGCCAGCAGTTCCCACAACAGGGACGAGCAGTACTTC. The chain combines TRBV27 with TRBJ2-7, with TRBD1 as a possible D gene (6 bases). Germline loops: CDR1 MNHEY, CDR2 SMNVEV (reference sequence). The CDR3 has 13 amino acids. The ends were cut back, 4 bases at V and 5 bases at J, with 12 bases in the middle.

The CDR3 nucleotides read TGTGCCAGCAGCTTGGCGGCAGGGGAGGGGGGTAAAGCTTTCTTT. Its translation is CASSLAAGEGGKAFF. The V and J genes are TRBV5-6 and TRBJ1-1, with TRBD1 as a possible D gene (6 bases). CDR1 and CDR2 (germline): SGHDT, YYEEEE. Between the trimmed V and J ends, which lost 0 bases and 9 bases, there was a span of 18 bases. The CDR3 covers 15 residues.

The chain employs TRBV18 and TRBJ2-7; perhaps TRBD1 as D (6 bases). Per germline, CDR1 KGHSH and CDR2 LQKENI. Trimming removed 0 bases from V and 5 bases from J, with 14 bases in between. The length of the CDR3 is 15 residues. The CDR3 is CASSPPRATGNEQYF. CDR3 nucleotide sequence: TGTGCCAGCTCACCACCGAGGGCTACAGGGAACGAGCAGTACTTC.

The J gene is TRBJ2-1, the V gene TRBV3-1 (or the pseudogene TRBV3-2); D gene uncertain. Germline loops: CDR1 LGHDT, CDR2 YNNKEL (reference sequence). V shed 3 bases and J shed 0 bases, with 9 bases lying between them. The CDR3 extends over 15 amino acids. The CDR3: CASSQGTSSYNEQFF. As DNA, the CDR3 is TGTGCCAGCAGCCAGGGCACCTCCTCCTACAATGAGCAGTTCTTC.

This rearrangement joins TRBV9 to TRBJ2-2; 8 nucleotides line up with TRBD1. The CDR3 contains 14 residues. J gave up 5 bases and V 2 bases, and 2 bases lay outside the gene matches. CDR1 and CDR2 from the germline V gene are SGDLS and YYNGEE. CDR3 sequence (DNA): TGTGCCAGCAGCGTCGGACAGGGAACCGGGGAGCTGTTTTTT. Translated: CASSVGQGTGELFF.

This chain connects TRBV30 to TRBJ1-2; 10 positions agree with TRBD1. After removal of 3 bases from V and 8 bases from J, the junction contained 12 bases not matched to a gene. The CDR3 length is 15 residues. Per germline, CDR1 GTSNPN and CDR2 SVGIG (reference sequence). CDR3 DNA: TGTGCCTGGAGGGCAAACCCGGGACAGGGGTTCGGCTACACCTTC. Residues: CAWRANPGQGFGYTF.

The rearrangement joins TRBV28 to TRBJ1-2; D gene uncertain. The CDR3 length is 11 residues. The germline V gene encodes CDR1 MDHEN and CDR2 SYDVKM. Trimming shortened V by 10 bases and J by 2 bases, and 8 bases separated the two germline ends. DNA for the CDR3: TGTGCCATAAGACAAAACTATGGCTACACCTTC. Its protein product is CAIRQNYGYTF.

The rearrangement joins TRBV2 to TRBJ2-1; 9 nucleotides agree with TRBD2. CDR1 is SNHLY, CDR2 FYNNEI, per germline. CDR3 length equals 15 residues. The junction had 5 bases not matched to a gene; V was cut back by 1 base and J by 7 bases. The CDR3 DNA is TGTGCCAGCAGTGAAGGGCGGGGGGGCGGTAATGAGCAGTTCTTC. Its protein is CASSEGRGGGNEQFF.

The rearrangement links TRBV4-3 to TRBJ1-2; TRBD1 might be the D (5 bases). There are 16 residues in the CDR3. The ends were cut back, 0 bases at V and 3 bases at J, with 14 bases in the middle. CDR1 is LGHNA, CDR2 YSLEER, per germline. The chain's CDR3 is CASSQDTQGGYYGYTF. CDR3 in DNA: TGCGCCAGCAGCCAAGATACCCAGGGCGGATACTATGGCTACACCTTC.

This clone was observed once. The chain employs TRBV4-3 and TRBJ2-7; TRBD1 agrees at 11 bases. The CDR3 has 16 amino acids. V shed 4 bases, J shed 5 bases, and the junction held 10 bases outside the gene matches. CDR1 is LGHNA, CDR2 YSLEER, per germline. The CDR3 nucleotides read TGCGCCAGCAGCCCCCAGGGAGGGACAGGGGGACACGAGCAGTACTTC. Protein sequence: CASSPQGGTGGHEQYF.

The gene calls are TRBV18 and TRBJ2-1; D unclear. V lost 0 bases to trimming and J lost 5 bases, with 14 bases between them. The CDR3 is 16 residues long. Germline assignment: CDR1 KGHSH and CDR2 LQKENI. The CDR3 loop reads CASSPPSKRSHNEQFF. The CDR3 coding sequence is TGTGCCAGCTCACCACCGAGTAAGCGTTCTCACAATGAGCAGTTCTTC.

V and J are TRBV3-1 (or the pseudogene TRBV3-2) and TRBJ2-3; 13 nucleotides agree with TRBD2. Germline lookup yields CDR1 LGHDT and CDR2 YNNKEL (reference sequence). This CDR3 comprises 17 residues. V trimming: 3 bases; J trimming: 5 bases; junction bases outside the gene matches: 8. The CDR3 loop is CASSHRLAGGARDTQYF. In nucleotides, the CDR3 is TGTGCCAGCAGCCATAGACTAGCGGGGGGTGCCAGAGATACGCAGTATTTT.

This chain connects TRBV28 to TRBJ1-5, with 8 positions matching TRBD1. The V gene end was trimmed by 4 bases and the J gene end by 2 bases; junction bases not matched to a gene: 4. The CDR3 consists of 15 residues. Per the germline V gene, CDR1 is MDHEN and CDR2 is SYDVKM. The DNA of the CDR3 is TGTGCCAGCAGTTCAAAGACAGGGGGCAATCAGCCCCAGCATTTT. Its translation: CASSSKTGGNQPQHF.